These 12 T cell receptor beta chains were sequenced from one sample in a study of blood T cell repertoires in COVID-19. Sequencing was performed with immunoSEQ multiplex PCR; in TCRdb, only in-frame clones are kept and a portion is missing. The sample lists roughly 400,000 clones, roughly nine tenths occurring once. Input material: PBMCs or T cells enriched from blood (not recorded which). Source of these receptors: a woman between 40 and 50 years old who had been exposed to COVID-19.

This sequence joins TRBV19 and TRBJ1-3, with 8 bases matching TRBD1. This CDR3 region has 16 residues. J gave up 1 base and V 7 bases, and 9 bases lay outside the gene matches. Germline V CDR1 and CDR2: LNHDA, SQIVND (reference sequence). The CDR3 is CASTPGTGFSGNTIYF. CDR3 coding DNA: TGTGCCAGTACGCCTGGGACAGGATTTTCTGGAAACACCATATATTTT.

The V gene is TRBV5-1, the J gene TRBJ1-1; TRBD1 matches at 9 bases. After removal of 0 bases from V and 10 bases from J, the junction contained 10 bases not matched to a gene. The CDR3 has 15 amino acids. CDR1 is SGHRS, CDR2 YFSETQ, per germline. CDR3 in amino acids: CASSLGFGDRVGAFF. The CDR3 DNA reads TGCGCCAGCAGCTTGGGCTTTGGGGACAGGGTAGGAGCTTTCTTT. The full variable domain, completed using reference TRBV5-1 and TRBJ1-1, is KAGVTQTPRYLIKTRGQQVTLSCSPISGHRSVSWYQQTPGQGLQFLFEYFSETQRNKGNFPGRFSGRQFSNSRSEMNVSTLELGDSALYLCASSLGFGDRVGAFFGQGTRLTVV.

The genes are TRBV9 and TRBJ2-3; D may be TRBD2 (6 bases). Per the germline V gene, CDR1 is SGDLS and CDR2 is YYNGEE. CDR3 length: 15 amino acids. The germline V and J ends were trimmed by 6 bases and 2 bases, with 16 bases remaining between them. CDR3 DNA: TGTGCCAGCACCCTGGGCGGGACTCACACAGATACGCAGTATTTT. This sequence encodes CASTLGGTHTDTQYF.

V and J are TRBV29-1 and TRBJ2-7; D is perhaps TRBD2 (6 bases). Looked up from germline, CDR1 is SQVTM and CDR2 is ANQGSEA. V was trimmed by 6 bases and J by 9 bases, leaving 18 bases between them. This CDR3 has 12 amino acids. The CDR3 DNA sequence: TGCAGCGTGGAGGGATTGTTGGGGGGGCAGTACTTC. This sequence encodes CSVEGLLGGQYF.

The V and J genes are TRBV6-5 and TRBJ1-3, with unresolved D. The CDR3 loop spans 15 amino acids. Germline CDR1 MNHEY, CDR2 SVGAGI. V dropped 0 bases and J dropped 0 bases, with 6 bases sitting between them. The CDR3 is CASSYSIDSGNTIYF. For the CDR3, the DNA is TGTGCCAGCAGTTACTCGATAGACTCTGGAAACACCATATATTTT.

The V call is TRBV30, the J call TRBJ2-7; TRBD1 is a possible D gene (6 bases). There are 12 residues in the CDR3. CDR1 GTSNPN and CDR2 SVGIG come from the germline V gene (reference sequence). V lost 2 bases and J lost 3, with 8 bases in between. This CDR3 is CAWSPGHYEQYF. The CDR3 nucleotides read TGTGCCTGGAGTCCGGGACACTACGAGCAGTACTTC.

This chain joins TRBV12-3 or TRBV12-4 and TRBJ1-2; TRBD1 aligns across 9 bases. Unmatched junction bases numbered 5, after V lost 6 bases and J lost 6 bases. The CDR3 runs to 13 residues. CDR3 sequence: CASRNTGGNGYTF. The CDR3 coding sequence is TGTGCCAGCAGGAACACAGGGGGCAATGGCTACACCTTC.

The rearrangement uses TRBV18 and TRBJ2-1; possible D gene TRBD2, 6 bases. This CDR3 is built from 12 residues. Trimming shortened V by 11 bases and J by 2 bases, and 10 bases separated the two germline ends. Germline CDR1 is KGHSH and CDR2 is LQKENI. CDR3 sequence reads: CAAGGTYNEQFF. CDR3 bases: TGTGCCGCAGGAGGGACCTACAATGAGCAGTTCTTC.

The J gene is TRBJ2-1, the V gene TRBV10-2, with 7 bases identical to TRBD1. V trimming: 7 bases; J trimming: 3 bases; junction bases outside the gene matches: 6. The CDR3 extends over 14 amino acids. CDR1 is WSHSY, CDR2 SAAADI, per germline. This chain's CDR3 is CASTVQGFYNEQFF. CDR3 DNA: TGCGCCAGCACGGTACAGGGGTTCTACAATGAGCAGTTCTTC.

This clone was recorded once. This sequence joins TRBV10-3 and TRBJ1-6; perhaps TRBD1 as D (5 bases). Germline CDR1 is ENHRY and CDR2 is SYGVKD. This CDR3 is 12 amino acids long. Trimming pared 5 bases from V and 10 bases from J, leaving 9 bases between. Written as DNA, the CDR3 is TGTGCCATCAGTCAGGACAACTCACCCCTCCACTTT. Translating it yields CAISQDNSPLHF.

The V and J genes are TRBV25-1 and TRBJ2-2, with TRBD2 identical over 7 bases. The CDR3 runs to 15 residues. Germline V gene lookup returns CDR1 MGHDK and CDR2 SYGVNS. Losses at the gene ends were 5 bases for V and 5 bases for J; bases not matched to a gene: 8. The CDR3 loop is CASSRVAGKTGELFF. The DNA for the CDR3 is TGTGCCAGCAGTCGGGTAGCGGGCAAGACCGGGGAGCTGTTTTTT.

The chain joins TRBV5-5 to TRBJ2-1; 7 bases are a match to TRBD2. Trimming removed 2 bases from V and 9 bases from J; junction bases left unmatched: 5. CDR3 size: 13 residues. CDR1 and CDR2 (germline): SGHKS, YYEKEE (reference sequence). DNA of the CDR3: TGTGCCAGCAGCTTCGGACTAGTGGGTGAGCAGTTCTTC. Translating gives CASSFGLVGEQFF.